This entry concerns a single T cell receptor (beta chain). Clones were sequenced by immunoSEQ multiplex PCR, and TCRdb holds only the in-frame ones, with some missing. Among approximately 170,000 clones listed, about nine tenths were seen once. Trimming took off 6 bases at V and 9 bases at J, with 15 bases between the two ends. CDR3 length equals 13 residues. This entry comes from a study of blood T cell repertoires in COVID-19. The rearrangement uses TRBV12-3 or TRBV12-4 and TRBJ2-1; D is ambiguous. The TCR was taken from a woman aged 70 to 79 with acute or convalescent COVID-19. The sequencing input was peripheral blood. The CDR3 sequence: CASRLTGPREQFF. As DNA, the CDR3 is TGTGCCAGCAGACTGACGGGTCCTCGTGAGCAGTTCTTC.